This T cell receptor beta chain was identified in a study of glioma-infiltrating T cells after dendritic cell vaccination. The primer mix had 60 V beta and 13 J beta primers. The repertoire was sequenced with immunoSEQ multiplex PCR; TCRdb's copy has only in-frame clones and lacks some. The sample contains 95,000 to 110,000 clones, roughly 79% of which appear only once. V lost 5 bases, J lost 3 bases, and 7 bases stayed unmatched. Germline V gene data show CDR1 as MNHEY and CDR2 as SVGAGI. This CDR3 has 14 residues. The specimen was blood, collected before dendritic cell vaccination. V is TRBV6-5 and J is TRBJ2-7, with 7 bases lining up with TRBD1. The source of this sequence is a human donor with glioblastoma. CDR3 sequence reads: CASSPGTADYEQYF. CDR3 nucleotides: TGTGCCAGCAGTCCCGGGACAGCCGACTACGAGCAGTACTTC.